Listed below are T cell receptor beta chains from one sample, sequenced in a study of blood T cell repertoires in COVID-19. The table came from immunoSEQ multiplex PCR; TCRdb's copy has only in-frame clones and leaves some out. Of about 240,000 clones listed, approximately 82% are singletons. The material sequenced was peripheral blood. These receptors were obtained from a woman between 18 and 29 years old with acute or convalescent COVID-19. CDR3s include the opening cysteine and the closing phenylalanine or tryptophan. D genes are given only for firm matches. A clone size is listed for some rows: how often the clone was seen (once, few, many), or a class if it is expanded.

CDR3 DNA: TGTGCCAGCAGTTCCGACGGACAGTCGAGCAATCAGCCCCAGCATTTT
CDR3 protein: CASSSDGQSSNQPQHF
J gene: TRBJ1-5
clone size: -
D gene: -
V gene: TRBV6-2/TRBV6-3

CDR3 DNA: TGTGCCAGCAGCTTAGATTGGGCCAGGGCCTCTGGAAACACCATATATTTT
CDR3 protein: CASSLDWARASGNTIYF
J gene: TRBJ1-3
clone size: -
D gene: -
V gene: TRBV11-2

CDR3 DNA: TGTGCCAGCAGTTTTTTGGGCAGTGTTAGTGAGCAGTACTTC
CDR3 protein: CASSFLGSVSEQYF
J gene: TRBJ2-7
clone size: -
D gene: -
V gene: TRBV28

CDR3 DNA: TGTGCCAGCAGGACGGACTGGTACGAGACCCAGTACTTC
CDR3 protein: CASRTDWYETQYF
J gene: TRBJ2-5
clone size: few
D gene: -
V gene: TRBV12-3/TRBV12-4

CDR3 DNA: TGTGCCAGCAGTTCTTCTCTGTATAATTCACCCCTCCACTTT
CDR3 protein: CASSSSLYNSPLHF
J gene: TRBJ1-6
clone size: -
D gene: -
V gene: TRBV27

CDR3 DNA: TGTGCCAGCACCTGGACAGGGAGAACTGAAAAACTGTTTTTT
CDR3 protein: CASTWTGRTEKLFF
J gene: TRBJ1-4
clone size: -
D gene: TRBD1
V gene: TRBV2

CDR3 DNA: TGTGCCAGCAGCCAAGGGACAGGCAGCTCCTACAATGAGCAGTTCTTC
CDR3 protein: CASSQGTGSSYNEQFF
J gene: TRBJ2-1
clone size: -
D gene: TRBD1
V gene: TRBV5-4

CDR3 DNA: TGTGCCAGCGAGGGGGAAGGGGGAAGTGACGAGCAGTACTTC
CDR3 protein: CASEGEGGSDEQYF
J gene: TRBJ2-7
clone size: -
D gene: -
V gene: TRBV28

CDR3 DNA: TGCGCCAGCAGCCCTAATTGGGCCACTGAAGCTTTCTTT
CDR3 protein: CASSPNWATEAFF
J gene: TRBJ1-1
clone size: -
D gene: -
V gene: TRBV4-3

CDR3 DNA: TGCGCCAGCAGCTTTACTAGCGGGGGATACAATGAGCAGTTCTTC
CDR3 protein: CASSFTSGGYNEQFF
J gene: TRBJ2-1
clone size: -
D gene: TRBD2
V gene: TRBV5-1

CDR3 DNA: TGTGCCAGCAGCGTAGTAGTGGGCGGGGGACCTGGAAACACCATATATTTT
CDR3 protein: CASSVVVGGGPGNTIYF
J gene: TRBJ1-3
clone size: -
D gene: -
V gene: TRBV9

CDR3 DNA: TGTGCCAGCAGCCCGGGACTCAACTACGAGCAGTACTTC
CDR3 protein: CASSPGLNYEQYF
J gene: TRBJ2-7
clone size: -
D gene: -
V gene: TRBV3-1/TRBV3-2

CDR3 DNA: TGCGCCAGCAGCCAACAGCCGGCAGGGCCCTACGAGCAGTACTTC
CDR3 protein: CASSQQPAGPYEQYF
J gene: TRBJ2-7
clone size: -
D gene: -
V gene: TRBV4-1

CDR3 DNA: TGTGCCAGCGGATATCAGGGAAATAGCAATCAGCCCCAGCATTTT
CDR3 protein: CASGYQGNSNQPQHF
J gene: TRBJ1-5
clone size: -
D gene: -
V gene: TRBV6-5

CDR3 DNA: TGTGCCAGCACCAACCCGGCGGGTTTTAGGGAGGCTTTCTTT
CDR3 protein: CASTNPAGFREAFF
J gene: TRBJ1-1
clone size: few
D gene: -
V gene: TRBV7-9

CDR3 DNA: TGTGCCAGCAGTTTAGGCCCGAGGGTTCACGAGCAGTACTTC
CDR3 protein: CASSLGPRVHEQYF
J gene: TRBJ2-7
clone size: -
D gene: -
V gene: TRBV28

CDR3 DNA: TGTGCCATCAGTGGGGACAGTCAGAATTCACCCCTCCACTTT
CDR3 protein: CAISGDSQNSPLHF
J gene: TRBJ1-6
clone size: -
D gene: TRBD1
V gene: TRBV10-3

CDR3 DNA: TGTGCCAGCAGTGGGACAGGGGATCAGCCCCAGCATTTT
CDR3 protein: CASSGTGDQPQHF
J gene: TRBJ1-5
clone size: -
D gene: TRBD1
V gene: TRBV2

CDR3 DNA: TGTGCCAGCAGCTCGGGAGCGGATTCCTACGAGCAGTACTTC
CDR3 protein: CASSSGADSYEQYF
J gene: TRBJ2-7
clone size: -
D gene: -
V gene: TRBV11-2

CDR3 DNA: TGCAGCGTAGATACCGGGACAGGGGAGGGGTATGGCTACACCTTC
CDR3 protein: CSVDTGTGEGYGYTF
J gene: TRBJ1-2
clone size: -
D gene: TRBD1
V gene: TRBV29-1

CDR3 DNA: TGTGCCAGCAGCCTTATGTCGAACACTGAAGCTTTCTTT
CDR3 protein: CASSLMSNTEAFF
J gene: TRBJ1-1
clone size: -
D gene: -
V gene: TRBV14

CDR3 DNA: TGTGCCAGCAGCAGAGGGGATACGCAGTATTTT
CDR3 protein: CASSRGDTQYF
J gene: TRBJ2-3
clone size: -
D gene: -
V gene: TRBV6-6